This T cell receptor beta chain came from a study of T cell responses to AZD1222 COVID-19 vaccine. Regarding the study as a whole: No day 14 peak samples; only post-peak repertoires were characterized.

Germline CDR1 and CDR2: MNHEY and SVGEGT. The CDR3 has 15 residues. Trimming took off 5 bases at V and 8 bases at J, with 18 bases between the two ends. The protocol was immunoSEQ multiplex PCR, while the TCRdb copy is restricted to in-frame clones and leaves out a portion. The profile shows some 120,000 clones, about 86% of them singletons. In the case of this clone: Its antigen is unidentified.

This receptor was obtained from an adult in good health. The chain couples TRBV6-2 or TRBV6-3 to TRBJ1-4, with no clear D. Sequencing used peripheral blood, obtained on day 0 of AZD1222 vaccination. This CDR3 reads CASSPGPSKSEKLFF. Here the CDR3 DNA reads TGTGCCAGCAGTCCCGGGCCCTCAAAGAGCGAAAAACTGTTTTTT.